This TCR beta chain comes out of a study of blood T cell repertoires in COVID-19. Whole-study context: The study drew acute and convalescent COVID-19 samples from the United States, Italy and Spain. Sources were T cells, B-cell-depleted T cells, or PBMCs; the material itself was cDNA or gDNA.

The CDR3 length is 13 residues. Germline V gene lookup returns CDR1 LNHDA and CDR2 SQIVND (reference sequence). V shed 4 bases and J shed 3 bases, with 9 bases lying between them. How the authors handled the data: Reference gene primers were amplified, and this amplification served to estimate nucleated cell counts. Data came from immunoSEQ multiplex PCR; TCRdb stores just in-frame clones and leaves some out. V and J calls and clone size are as listed in that table; D and trimming were resolved from the DNA. The data hold 25,000 to 30,000 clones, with about three quarters observed a single time. The rearrangement links TRBV19 to TRBJ1-2, with D possibly being TRBD1 (6 bases). This TCR derives from a boy younger than 10 with active or convalescent COVID-19. The source material was peripheral blood. The CDR3 DNA sequence: TGTGCCAGTAGTAGACAGGTGGACTATGGCTACACCTTC. It codes for CASSRQVDYGYTF.